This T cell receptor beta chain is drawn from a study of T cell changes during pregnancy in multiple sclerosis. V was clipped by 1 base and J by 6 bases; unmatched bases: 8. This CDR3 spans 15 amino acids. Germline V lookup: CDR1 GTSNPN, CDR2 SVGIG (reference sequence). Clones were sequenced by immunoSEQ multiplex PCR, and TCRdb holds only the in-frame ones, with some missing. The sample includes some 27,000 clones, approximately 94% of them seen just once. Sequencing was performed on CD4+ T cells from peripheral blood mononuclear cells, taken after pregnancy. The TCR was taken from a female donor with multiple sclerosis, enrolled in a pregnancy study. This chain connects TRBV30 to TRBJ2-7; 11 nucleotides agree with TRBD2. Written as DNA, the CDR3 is TGTGCCTGGAGTGGACTAGCGGGGCCGCTTAGCGAGCAGTACTTC. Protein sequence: CAWSGLAGPLSEQYF.